This T cell receptor (beta chain) was profiled in a study of T cell responses to AZD1222 COVID-19 vaccine. Findings and limits, study-wide: Nearly half of unique spike-specific TCRs reportedly avoided B.1.351 and B.1.1.7 mutated regions. Donor demographics were predominantly white British with a female majority; clonal diversity may be underestimated.

Note on this clone: Antigen specificity is unknown.

Profiling relied on immunoSEQ multiplex PCR, and the TCRdb table lists in-frame clones only, not all of them. This sample carries 140,000 to 150,000 clones, about 89% of them seen once, and the ten largest clones take about 4%. V gave up 7 bases and J gave up 3 bases, with 9 bases separating them. CDR3 length: 12 residues. Germline V gives CDR1 LNHDA, CDR2 SQIVND (reference sequence). Sequencing used peripheral blood, obtained 28 days after the second AZD1222 dose. The sequence was collected from an adult who received the AZD1222 COVID-19 vaccine. The rearrangement links TRBV19 to TRBJ1-2, with TRBD1 as a possible D gene (5 bases). The CDR3 loop reads CASIGQHYGYTF. CDR3 nucleotides: TGTGCCAGTATTGGACAACACTATGGCTACACCTTC.